This record concerns one T cell receptor (beta chain) sequence. Antigen specificity is unknown. The sample belongs to a study of siplizumab effects on memory and regulatory T cells. General study findings and limits: It was never confirmed that proliferating Tregs from siplizumab cultures were suppressive. Alloreactive sequences traceable to unstimulated CD4+ memory cells declined significantly under siplizumab. The study found naive T cells seemingly more diverse than memory cells and seemingly major alloresponse contributors.

CDR3 length: 15 amino acids. In germline, CDR1 is SGHAT, CDR2 FQNNGV. V was pared by 2 bases and J by 2 bases, with 13 bases between. Assays examined about 10^5 TCR templates per sample. Method: immunoSEQ multiplex PCR; TCRdb's copy keeps in-frame clones and lacks some. The table lists 95,000 to 110,000 clones, 93% of them singletons. The sample comprised Tregs sorted from blood. The clonotype comes from a human donor in good health. V gene TRBV11-2 combines with J gene TRBJ2-7; D tentatively reads TRBD1 or TRBD2 (5 bases each). The DNA for the CDR3 is TGTGCCAGCAGCTTATCACCCGGGACCCCCTACGAGCAGTACTTC. It specifies CASSLSPGTPYEQYF.